The entry below describes one TCR beta chain. The antigen is unknown. The data were produced by immunoSEQ multiplex PCR, yet TCRdb's version contains in-frame clones alone and is incomplete. The repertoire includes approximately 11,000 clones, more than 65% of them detected once, and less than 2% sits in the top ten. This specimen comes from a study of immune evolution from preneoplasia to lung adenocarcinoma. This CDR3 region has 11 residues. Germline assignment: CDR1 GTSNPN and CDR2 SVGIG (reference sequence). The ends were cut back, 3 bases at V and 3 bases at J, with 4 bases in the middle. Study observations and caveats: Clonality was highest in normal lung, lower in later-stage lesions apparently.

H&E slides confirmed each diagnosis, reviewed by two pathologists independently. After pathologic assessment, macro-dissection selected premalignant or tumor cells for extraction. This TCR was sampled from a person aged 65-85 years with lung adenocarcinoma. This chain joins TRBV30 and TRBJ2-3; D is unclear. The sequenced sample consisted of FFPE minimally invasive lung adenocarcinoma tissue. The CDR3 DNA reads TGTGCCTGGAGACAGACAGATACGCAGTATTTT. Translated: CAWRQTDTQYF.